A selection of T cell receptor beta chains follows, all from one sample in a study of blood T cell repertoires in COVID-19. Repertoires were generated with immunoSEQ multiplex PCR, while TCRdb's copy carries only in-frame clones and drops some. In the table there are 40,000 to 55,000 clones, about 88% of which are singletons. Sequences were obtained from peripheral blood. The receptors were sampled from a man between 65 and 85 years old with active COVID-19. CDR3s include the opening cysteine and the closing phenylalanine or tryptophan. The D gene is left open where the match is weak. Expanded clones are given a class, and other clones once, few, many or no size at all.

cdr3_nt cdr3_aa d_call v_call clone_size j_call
TGTGCCAGCAACCGGGACAGGGTGAGGTACACTGAAGCTTTCTTT CASNRDRVRYTEAFF TRBD1 TRBV27 . TRBJ1-1
TGTGCCAGCAGTTACTCGACTAGCACAGATACGCAGTATTTT CASSYSTSTDTQYF . TRBV6-6 . TRBJ2-3
TGTGCCAGCAGCGTACTTGACAGGGTCCTAACGGATGGCTACACCTTC CASSVLDRVLTDGYTF TRBD1 TRBV9 . TRBJ1-2
TGTGCCAGCAGTTCGCGGATGACAGGGTCTAACTATGGCTACACCTTC CASSSRMTGSNYGYTF TRBD1 TRBV27 . TRBJ1-2
TGTGCCAGCAGCTGGGGGACTAGCGCGGATACGCAGTATTTT CASSWGTSADTQYF TRBD2 TRBV7-2 once TRBJ2-3
TGTGCCAGCAGTACTAGCGGGGGGGCTTCAGATACGCAGTATTTT CASSTSGGASDTQYF TRBD2 TRBV6-4 . TRBJ2-3
TGTGCCAGCTCACCATCGGACAGAAAAGAGACCCAGTACTTC CASSPSDRKETQYF . TRBV18 . TRBJ2-5
TGTGCCAGCAGATCGACAGGGACCCTGAACACTGAAGCTTTCTTT CASRSTGTLNTEAFF TRBD1 TRBV6-5 few TRBJ1-1
TGTGCCAGCAGCCTTCTTAGTGCAACTAATGAAAAACTGTTTTTT CASSLLSATNEKLFF . TRBV7-9 once TRBJ1-4
TGTGCCAGCAGTTTCCTCATACTAGCGGGGGGAGTGAACATTCAGTACTTC CASSFLILAGGVNIQYF TRBD2 TRBV28 . TRBJ2-4